This TCR beta chain was obtained from a study of cytomegalovirus exposure and HLA in healthy donors. On this clone: The antigen is not known.

Trimming took 1 base from V and 6 from J, leaving 12 bases between them. CDR1 is MDHEN, CDR2 SYDVKM, per germline. This CDR3 comprises 15 residues. The PCR had 60 Vbeta and 13 Jbeta primers. TCRdb's table, derived via immunoSEQ multiplex PCR, lists solely in-frame clones and lacks some. The table has under 200,000 clones, around three quarters seen once. General study results and limits: Cytomegalovirus-associated TCR beta chains were listed, numbering some 180.

This rearrangement joins TRBV28 to TRBJ2-2; D might be TRBD2 (6 bases). Material for sequencing was PBMCs. The sequence derives from a woman aged 40 to 50 in good health and CMV-seronegative. The CDR3 DNA sequence: TGTGCCAGCAGTTTATTCGGGAGTCCAGCCGGGGAGCTGTTTTTT. It specifies CASSLFGSPAGELFF.